This is a list of T cell receptor beta chains from one sample in a study of blood T cell repertoires in COVID-19. The method was immunoSEQ multiplex PCR; TCRdb's version includes in-frame clones alone and lacks a portion of them. The data show about 150,000 clones, 70% to 90% seen once. Input material: peripheral blood. The receptors shown here come from a man in his 70s with acute or convalescent COVID-19. CDR3s include the opening cysteine and the closing phenylalanine or tryptophan.

V	CDR3
TRBV11-2	CASSPTGLSEAFF
TRBV5-1	CASSTSGTGGYEQYF
TRBV10-3	CAISVGAGYGYTF
TRBV27	CASSLSSAETYEQYF
TRBV28	CASSLRGPPYEQYF
TRBV4-2	CASRQGMNTEAFF
TRBV7-9	CASSLWERQGKNIQYF
TRBV24-1	CATSSERGTGEQFF
TRBV27	CASSLSGQGYSALHF
TRBV3-1/TRBV3-2	CASSNPAGRNTIYF
TRBV5-8	CASSLVGLAGDTDTQYF
TRBV5-6	CASSLGYNSPTDTQYF
TRBV6-1	CASSEAWTGGYEQYF
TRBV19	CASSPTGNQPQHF
TRBV6-5	CASGSGSTDTQYF
TRBV28	CASSPQRRGNEQFF
TRBV5-1	CASSLLIAGTDTQYF
TRBV6-1	CASSESWSGATDTQYF
TRBV4-3	CASSPSSASSYEQYF
TRBV28	CASSPTPTGNEQYF
TRBV6-1	CASSAWTSPSTDTQYF
TRBV9	CASSAGLAAYEQYF
TRBV29-1	CSAGTPHSYNEQFF
TRBV28	CASINGVNYGYTF
TRBV15	CATSREIGQRTGELFF